This T cell receptor (beta chain) was found in a study of blood T cells in healthy people across ages. Trimming stripped 7 bases from V and 0 bases from J, with 16 bases between. CDR3 length: 15 residues. Germline V gives CDR1 SQVTM, CDR2 ANQGSEA. A second PCR, run for 7 to 11 cycles, used a sample-barcoded 5' primer plus a J-beta primer mix. TCRdb reanalysed the 5' RACE reads using MiXCR and keeps one entry per CDR3 protein. Of under 700,000 distinct CDR3 sequences in the sample, around 24% were seen once. Healthy Russian Caucasian donors spanned ages about 6 to 100 years. The same sample was also used in a study of T cells of mothers and their children. That publication notes: Three healthy Caucasian mothers and their six children were the donors.

The source of this sequence is a boy aged 5-17 years in good health. Source material: blood. The V gene is TRBV29-1, the J gene TRBJ2-1, with D perhaps assigned TRBD1 or TRBD2 (5 bases each). The CDR3 region has the DNA TGCAGCGCGCGGGCGACCCAGGGCTCCTACAATGAGCAGTTCTTC. Translated: CSARATQGSYNEQFF.